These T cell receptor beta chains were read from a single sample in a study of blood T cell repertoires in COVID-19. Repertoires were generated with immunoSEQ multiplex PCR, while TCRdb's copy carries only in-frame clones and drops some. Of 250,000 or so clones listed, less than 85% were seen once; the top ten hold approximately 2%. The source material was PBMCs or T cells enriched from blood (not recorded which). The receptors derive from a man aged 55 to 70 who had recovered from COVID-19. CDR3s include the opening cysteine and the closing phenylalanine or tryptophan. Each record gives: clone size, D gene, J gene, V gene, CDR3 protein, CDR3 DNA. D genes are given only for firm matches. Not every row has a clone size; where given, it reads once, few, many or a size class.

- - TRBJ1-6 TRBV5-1 CASSLGPAENSPLHF TGCGCCAGCAGCTTGGGTCCCGCCGAGAATTCACCCCTCCACTTT
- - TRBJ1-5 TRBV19 CASRAGTLGNQPQHF TGTGCCAGTAGAGCCGGGACATTGGGCAATCAGCCCCAGCATTTT
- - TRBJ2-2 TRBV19 CASSSQGRRTGELFF TGTGCCAGTAGTAGCCAGGGAAGAAGAACCGGGGAGCTGTTTTTT
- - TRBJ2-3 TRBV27 CASSIGRTSTDTQYF TGTGCCAGCAGTATCGGGAGAACTAGCACAGATACGCAGTATTTT
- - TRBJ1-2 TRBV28 CASSFRDISNGYTF TGTGCCAGCAGTTTCCGGGATATAAGCAATGGCTACACCTTC
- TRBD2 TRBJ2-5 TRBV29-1 CSTLAGNQETQYF TGCAGCACCCTAGCGGGGAATCAAGAGACCCAGTACTTC
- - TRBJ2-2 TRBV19 CASSIERGELFF TGTGCCAGTAGTATAGAGCGGGGGGAGCTGTTTTTT
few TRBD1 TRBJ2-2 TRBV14 CASSPMAGGWDTGELFF TGTGCCAGCAGCCCCATGGCAGGGGGTTGGGACACCGGGGAGCTGTTTTTT
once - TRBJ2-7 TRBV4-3 CASSQGYSSYEQYF TGCGCCAGCAGCCAAGGGTACAGCTCCTACGAGCAGTACTTC
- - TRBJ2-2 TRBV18 CASSPGQNTGELFF TGTGCCAGCTCACCTGGACAGAACACCGGGGAGCTGTTTTTT
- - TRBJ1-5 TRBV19 CASSINRGRKPFSNQPQHF TGTGCCAGTAGTATCAATCGCGGCAGAAAACCCTTTAGCAATCAGCCCCAGCATTTT
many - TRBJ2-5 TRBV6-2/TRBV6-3 CASSDGTLGGETQYF TGTGCCAGCAGTGACGGGACCCTAGGAGGGGAGACCCAGTACTTC
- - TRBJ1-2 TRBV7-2 CASSFRANYGYTF TGTGCCAGCAGCTTCAGGGCTAACTATGGCTACACCTTC
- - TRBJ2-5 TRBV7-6 CASRSSGLETQYF TGTGCCAGCAGAAGTTCGGGGTTGGAGACCCAGTACTTC
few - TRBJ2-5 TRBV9 CASNQRYTDETQYF TGTGCCAGCAACCAGAGGTACACCGATGAGACCCAGTACTTC
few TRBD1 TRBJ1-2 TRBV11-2 CASSVEAGGFFYTF TGTGCCAGCAGCGTCGAAGCAGGGGGCTTCTTCTACACCTTC
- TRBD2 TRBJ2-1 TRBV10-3 CAISGTSVSTYNEQFF TGTGCCATCAGTGGGACTAGCGTAAGCACCTACAATGAGCAGTTCTTC
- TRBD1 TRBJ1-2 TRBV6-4 CASSDGVQGSYGYTF TGTGCCAGCAGTGACGGGGTACAGGGGTCCTATGGCTACACCTTC
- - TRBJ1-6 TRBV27 CASSLNRVGSPLHF TGTGCCAGCAGTTTGAACAGGGTTGGGTCACCCCTCCACTTT
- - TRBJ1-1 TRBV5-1 CASSLGAFITEAFF TGCGCCAGCAGCTTGGGGGCGTTTATTACTGAAGCTTTCTTT
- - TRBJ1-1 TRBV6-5 CASSPPGTEAFF TGTGCCAGCAGTCCACCGGGGACTGAAGCTTTCTTT
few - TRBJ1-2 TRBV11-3 CASSLRGGFGYTF TGTGCCAGCAGCCTTCGGGGGGGTTTTGGCTACACCTTC
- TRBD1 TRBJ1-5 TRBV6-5 CASRTGGAGNQPQHF TGTGCCAGCAGAACAGGGGGCGCCGGCAATCAGCCCCAGCATTTT
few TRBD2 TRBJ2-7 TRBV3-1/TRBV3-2 CASSQPPGRGGSFLEQYF TGTGCCAGCAGCCAGCCCCCCGGCCGGGGGGGATCTTTTCTGGAGCAGTACTTC
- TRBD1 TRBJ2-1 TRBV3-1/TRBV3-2 CASSRNRDRVYNEQFF TGTGCCAGCAGCCGAAACCGGGACAGGGTGTACAATGAGCAGTTCTTC
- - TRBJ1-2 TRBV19 CASRVRTAFNYGYTF TGTGCCAGTAGGGTGAGGACAGCCTTTAACTATGGCTACACCTTC
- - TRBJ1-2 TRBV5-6 CASERGGNYGYTF TGTGCCAGTGAGAGAGGGGGTAACTATGGCTACACCTTC
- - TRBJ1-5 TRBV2 CASQDKYSNQPQHF TGTGCCAGCCAAGACAAGTATAGCAATCAGCCCCAGCATTTT
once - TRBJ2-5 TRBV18 CASSPGGPETQYF TGTGCCAGCTCACCGGGAGGCCCCGAGACCCAGTACTTC
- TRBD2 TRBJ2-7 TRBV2 CASSVSGSSYEQYF TGTGCCAGCAGTGTAAGCGGGAGCTCCTACGAGCAGTACTTC
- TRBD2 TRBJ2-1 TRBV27 CASSLSRDYREVEQFF TGTGCCAGCAGTTTATCCCGGGACTACCGGGAGGTTGAGCAGTTCTTC
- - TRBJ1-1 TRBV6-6 CASDPAGWTEAFF TGTGCCAGCGATCCGGCAGGGTGGACTGAAGCTTTCTTT
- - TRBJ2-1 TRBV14 CASSQLQGSAYNEQFF TGTGCCAGCAGCCAATTACAGGGCAGCGCCTACAATGAGCAGTTCTTC
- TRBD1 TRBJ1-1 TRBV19 CASSLQGRRGTEAFF TGTGCCAGTAGCCTACAGGGGCGCCGGGGCACTGAAGCTTTCTTT
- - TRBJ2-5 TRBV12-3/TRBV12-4 CASSLQETQYF TGTGCCAGCAGCCTCCAAGAGACCCAGTACTTC
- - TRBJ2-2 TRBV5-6 CASSLWSGRTGELFF TGTGCCAGCAGCTTGTGGTCAGGGCGTACCGGGGAGCTGTTTTTT
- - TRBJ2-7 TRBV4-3 CASSQEQGTYEQYF TGCGCCAGCAGCCAAGAACAGGGTACCTACGAGCAGTACTTC
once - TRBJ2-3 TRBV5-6 CASSLQGDTDTQYF TGTGCCAGCAGCTTGCAGGGTGACACAGATACGCAGTATTTT
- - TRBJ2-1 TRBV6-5 CASRHRDEQFF TGTGCCAGCAGGCATAGAGATGAGCAGTTCTTC
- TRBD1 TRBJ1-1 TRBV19 CASSKDRASQEAFF TGTGCCAGTAGTAAAGACAGGGCCTCCCAGGAAGCTTTCTTT
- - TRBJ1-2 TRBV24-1 CATSSPGLYGYTF TGTGCCACCAGTTCCCCGGGACTCTATGGCTACACCTTC